This T cell receptor (beta chain) was profiled in a study of T cell repertoires in cytomegalovirus infection (dated by TCRdb to between 2019 and 2020). For context, the study as a whole: Recently identified HLA-C-restricted CMV epitopes, whose presentation resists viral immunomodulation, were targeted by peptide stimulations together with well-studied HLA-B-restricted epitopes. Donor HLA type was relevant to the analysis, because carriage of CMV infection together with the matching HLA type was indicated by public TCR beta signatures. Paper-wide results and their limitations: In both this cohort and an independent cohort of 352 donors, the cumulative frequency of public TCR beta family members distinguished carriers of CMV infection plus the relevant HLA type. In the ex vivo response, HLA-C-restricted CMV-specific TCR beta clonotypes were dominant, and in two of eight donors the single most frequent clonotype came from this HLA-C-restricted group.

This clonotype was detected only a few times. The clone's antigen remains unknown. No per-base quality is available; no much larger clone lies one base away. The treatment or condition label of this sample denotes: in vitro stimulation with specific CMV peptide epitopes to enrich CMV-specific T cells. Trimming takes 4 bases from V and 2 bases from J, and the germline ends sit 15 bases apart. From a lookup of the germline V gene (reference sequence), CDR1 and CDR2 are LNHDA and SQIVND. Including the terminal cysteine and phenylalanine, the CDR3 comprises 15 residues. The CDR3 DNA has 45 bases and is translated from base 1. Sequencer: Illumina HiSeq 1500. Using fastp at Q25 and MiXCR, TCRdb reprocessed the public reads and kept productive beta chains. Entries are consolidated by CDR3 protein sequence, retaining the most common genes and DNA. This sample holds about 700,000 distinct CDR3 sequences; approximately 33% were observed only once. Of the sample, 15% to 20% is held by the ten largest clones.

The receptor's source is a human donor in good health (CMV status not recorded). Some clones in this sample may be carry-over from other donors' samples. The V gene is TRBV19 and the J gene is TRBJ2-7, with the D gene not clear enough to name. Here the sequenced sample was cultured PBMCs, taken from culture after CMV antigen stimulation. The CDR3 has the sequence CASSRRVESPYEQYF. The DNA is as follows: TGTGCCAGTAGTAGACGGGTTGAGTCCCCCTACGAGCAGTACTTC.